This TCR beta chain derives from a study of T cell responses to AZD1222 COVID-19 vaccine. On the study more broadly: Pooling covered second doses at about 4 or about 12 weeks.

This clone was seen a single time. Its antigen is not identified. Study-level findings and limits: Receipt of two AZD1222 doses was followed by a rise in Spike-specific TCR breadth and depth. Regions left unmutated in variants are reportedly the target of nearly half of spike-specific TCRs.

CDR1 is KGHSH and CDR2 is LQKENI in the germline V gene. This CDR3 contains 16 residues. Deletions cut 8 bases from V and 0 bases from J, with 14 bases between. This table comes from immunoSEQ multiplex PCR, and its TCRdb copy is limited to in-frame clones, with some not included. The sample holds 95,000 to 150,000 clones, 70% to 90% seen once. This TCR was sampled from an adult in good health. The V and J genes are TRBV18 and TRBJ2-6; a weak D match, TRBD1 (7 bases). The material sequenced was peripheral blood, taken on day 0 of AZD1222 vaccination. CDR3 amino acids: CASAGQINSGANVLTF. The DNA of the CDR3 is TGTGCCAGCGCGGGACAGATAAACTCTGGGGCCAACGTCCTGACTTTC. Variable domain in full (rest from reference TRBV18 and TRBJ2-6): NAGVMQNPRHLVRRRGQEARLRCSPMKGHSHVYWYRQLPEEGLKFMVYLQKENIIDESGMPKERFSAEFPKEGPSILRIQQVVRGDSAAYFCASAGQINSGANVLTFGAGSRLTVL.